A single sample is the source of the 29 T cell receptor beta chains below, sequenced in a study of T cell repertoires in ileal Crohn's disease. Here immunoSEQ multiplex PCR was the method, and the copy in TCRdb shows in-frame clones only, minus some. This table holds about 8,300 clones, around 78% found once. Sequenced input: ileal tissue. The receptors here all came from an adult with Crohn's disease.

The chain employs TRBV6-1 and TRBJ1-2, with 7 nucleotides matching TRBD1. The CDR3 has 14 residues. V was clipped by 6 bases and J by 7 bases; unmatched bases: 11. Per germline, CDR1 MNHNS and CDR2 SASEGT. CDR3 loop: CASRVTGNFGGYTF. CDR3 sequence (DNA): TGTGCCAGCAGGGTGACAGGGAACTTTGGTGGCTACACCTTC.

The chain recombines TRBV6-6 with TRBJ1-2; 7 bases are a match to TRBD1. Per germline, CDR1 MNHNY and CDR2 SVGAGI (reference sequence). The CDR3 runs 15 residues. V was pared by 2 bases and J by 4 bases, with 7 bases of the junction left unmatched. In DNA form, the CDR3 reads TGTGCCAGCAGTTACCTCCGGACAGGTTTCTATGGCTACACCTTC. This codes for CASSYLRTGFYGYTF.

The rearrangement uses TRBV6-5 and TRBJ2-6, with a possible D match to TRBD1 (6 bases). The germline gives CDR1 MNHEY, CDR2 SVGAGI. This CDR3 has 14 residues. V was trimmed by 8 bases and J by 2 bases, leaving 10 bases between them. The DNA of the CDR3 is TGTGCCAGCGGGGGCACCCCTGGGGCCAACGTCCTGACTTTC. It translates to CASGGTPGANVLTF.

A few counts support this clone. CDR3 in DNA: TGTGCCAGCAGCGTAGGGGCTAGCGGGAGCTCTGAGCAGTTCTTC. Translating it yields CASSVGASGSSEQFF. The chain is built from TRBV9 and TRBJ2-1, with TRBD2 matching 10 bases. This CDR3 comprises 15 residues. J gave up 9 bases and V 0 bases, and 6 bases lay outside the gene matches. Germline CDR1 reads SGDLS; CDR2 reads YYNGEE.

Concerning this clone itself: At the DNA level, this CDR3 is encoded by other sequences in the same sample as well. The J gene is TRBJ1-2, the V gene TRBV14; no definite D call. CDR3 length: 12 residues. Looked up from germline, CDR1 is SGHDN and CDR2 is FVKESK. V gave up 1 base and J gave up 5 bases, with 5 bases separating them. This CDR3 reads CASSQGGYGYTF. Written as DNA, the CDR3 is TGTGCCAGCAGCCAAGGCGGTTATGGCTACACCTTC.

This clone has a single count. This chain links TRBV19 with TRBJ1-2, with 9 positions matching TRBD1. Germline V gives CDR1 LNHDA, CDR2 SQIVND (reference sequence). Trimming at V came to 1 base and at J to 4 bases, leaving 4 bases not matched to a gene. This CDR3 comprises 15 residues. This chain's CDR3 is CASSIAGQGVYGYTF. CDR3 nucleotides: TGTGCCAGTAGTATAGCGGGACAGGGAGTCTATGGCTACACCTTC. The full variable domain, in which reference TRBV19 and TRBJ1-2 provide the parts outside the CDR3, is DGGITQSPKYLFRKEGQNVTLSCEQNLNHDAMYWYRQDPGQGLRLIYYSQIVNDFQKGDIAEGYSVSREKKESFPLTVTSAQKNPTAFYLCASSIAGQGVYGYTFGSGTRLTVV.

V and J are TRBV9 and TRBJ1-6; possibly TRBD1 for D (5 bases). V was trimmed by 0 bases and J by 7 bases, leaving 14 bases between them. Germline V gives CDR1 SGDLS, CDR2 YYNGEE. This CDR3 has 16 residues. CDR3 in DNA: TGTGCCAGCAGCGTAGGTGCCAGGGTGGAAAATTCACCCCTCCACTTT. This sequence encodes CASSVGARVENSPLHF.

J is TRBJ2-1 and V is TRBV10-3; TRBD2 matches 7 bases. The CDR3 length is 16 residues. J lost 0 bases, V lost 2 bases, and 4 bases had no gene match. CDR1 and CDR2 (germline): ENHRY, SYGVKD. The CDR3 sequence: CAISEILADSYNEQFF. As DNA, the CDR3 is TGTGCCATCAGTGAGATTCTAGCGGACTCCTACAATGAGCAGTTCTTC.

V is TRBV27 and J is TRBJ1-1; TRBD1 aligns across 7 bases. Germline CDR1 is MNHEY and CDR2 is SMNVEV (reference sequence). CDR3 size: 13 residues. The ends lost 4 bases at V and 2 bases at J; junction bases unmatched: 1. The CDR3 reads CASSWDSNTEAFF. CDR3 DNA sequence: TGTGCCAGCAGTTGGGACAGCAACACTGAAGCTTTCTTT.

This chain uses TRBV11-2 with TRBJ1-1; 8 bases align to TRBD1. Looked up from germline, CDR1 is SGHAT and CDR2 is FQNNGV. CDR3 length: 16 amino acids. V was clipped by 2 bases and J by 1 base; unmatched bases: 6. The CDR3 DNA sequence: TGTGCCAGCAGCTTACGGGGACAGGACCGGAACACTGAAGCTTTCTTT. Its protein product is CASSLRGQDRNTEAFF.

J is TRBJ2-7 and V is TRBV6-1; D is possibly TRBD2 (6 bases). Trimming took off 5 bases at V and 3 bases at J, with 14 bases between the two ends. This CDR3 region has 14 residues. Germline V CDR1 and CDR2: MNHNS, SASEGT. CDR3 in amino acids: CASSLTGGLYEQYF. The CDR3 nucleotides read TGTGCCAGCAGTTTGACTGGAGGGCTCTACGAGCAGTACTTC.

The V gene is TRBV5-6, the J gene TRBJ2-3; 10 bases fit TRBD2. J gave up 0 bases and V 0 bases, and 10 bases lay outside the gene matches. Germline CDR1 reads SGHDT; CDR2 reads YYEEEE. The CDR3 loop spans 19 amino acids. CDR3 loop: CASSLGPPTSGYSTDTQYF. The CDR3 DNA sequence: TGTGCCAGCAGCTTGGGGCCCCCGACTAGCGGGTATAGCACAGATACGCAGTATTTT.

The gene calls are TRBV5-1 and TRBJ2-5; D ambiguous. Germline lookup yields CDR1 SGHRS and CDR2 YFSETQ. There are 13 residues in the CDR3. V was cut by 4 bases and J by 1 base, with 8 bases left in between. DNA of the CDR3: TGCGCCAGCAGCCGAGGTGCCCAAGAGACCCAGTACTTC. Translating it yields CASSRGAQETQYF.

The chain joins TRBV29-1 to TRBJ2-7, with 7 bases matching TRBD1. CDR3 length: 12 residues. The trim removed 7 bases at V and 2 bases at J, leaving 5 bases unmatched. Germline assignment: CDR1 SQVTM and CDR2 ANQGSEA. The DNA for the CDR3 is TGCAGCGCCCGACAGGGCCCCTACGAGCAGTACTTC. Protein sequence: CSARQGPYEQYF.

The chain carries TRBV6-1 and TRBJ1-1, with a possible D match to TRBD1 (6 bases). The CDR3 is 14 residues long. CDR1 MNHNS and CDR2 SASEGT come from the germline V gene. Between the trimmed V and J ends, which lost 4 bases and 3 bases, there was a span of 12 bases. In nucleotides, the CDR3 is TGTGCCAGCAGTGTCCGACAGGCCTACACTGAAGCTTTCTTT. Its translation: CASSVRQAYTEAFF.

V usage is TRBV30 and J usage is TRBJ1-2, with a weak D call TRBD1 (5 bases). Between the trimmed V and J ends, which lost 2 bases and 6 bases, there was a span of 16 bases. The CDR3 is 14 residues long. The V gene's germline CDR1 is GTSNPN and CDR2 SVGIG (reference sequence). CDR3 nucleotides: TGTGCCTGGAGTCCAACAGGAATCAGACATGGCTACACCTTC. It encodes CAWSPTGIRHGYTF.

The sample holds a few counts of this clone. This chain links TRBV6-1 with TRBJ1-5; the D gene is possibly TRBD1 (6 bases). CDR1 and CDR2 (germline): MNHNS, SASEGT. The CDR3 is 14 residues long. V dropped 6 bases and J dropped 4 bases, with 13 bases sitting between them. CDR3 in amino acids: CASRQGTGNQPQHF. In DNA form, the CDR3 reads TGTGCCAGCAGACAGGGCACGGGGAATCAGCCCCAGCATTTT.

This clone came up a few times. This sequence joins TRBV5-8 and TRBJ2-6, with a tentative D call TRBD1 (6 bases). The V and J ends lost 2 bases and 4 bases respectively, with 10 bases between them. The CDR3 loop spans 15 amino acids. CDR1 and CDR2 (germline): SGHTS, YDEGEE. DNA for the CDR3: TGTGCCAGCAGCTTAGGGGGATCCGGGGCCAACGTCCTGACTTTC. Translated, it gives CASSLGGSGANVLTF.

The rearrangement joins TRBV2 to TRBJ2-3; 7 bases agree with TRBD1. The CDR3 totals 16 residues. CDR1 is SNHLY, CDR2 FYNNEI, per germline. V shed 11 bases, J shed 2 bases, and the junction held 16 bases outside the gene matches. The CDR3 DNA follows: TGTGCCGGCACCGGCGACAGGGCGATCCTCACAGATACGCAGTATTTT. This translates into CAGTGDRAILTDTQYF. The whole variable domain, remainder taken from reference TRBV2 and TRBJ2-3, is EPEVTQTPSHQVTQMGQEVILRCVPISNHLYFYWYRQILGQKVEFLVSFYNNEISEKSEIFDDQFSVERPDGSNFTLKIRSTKLEDSAMYFCAGTGDRAILTDTQYFGPGTRLTVL.

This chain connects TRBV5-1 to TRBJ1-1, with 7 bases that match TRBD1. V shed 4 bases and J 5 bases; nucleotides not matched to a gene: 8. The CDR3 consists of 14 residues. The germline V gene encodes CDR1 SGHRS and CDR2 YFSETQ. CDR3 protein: CASSPDRVPTEAFF. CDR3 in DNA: TGCGCCAGCAGCCCTGACAGGGTCCCAACTGAAGCTTTCTTT.

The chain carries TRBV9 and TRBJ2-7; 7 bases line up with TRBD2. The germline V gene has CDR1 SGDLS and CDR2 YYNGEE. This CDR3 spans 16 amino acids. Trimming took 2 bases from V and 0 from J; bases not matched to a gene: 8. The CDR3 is CASSVTSAPSSYEQYF. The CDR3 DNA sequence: TGTGCCAGCAGCGTCACTAGCGCGCCGAGCTCCTACGAGCAGTACTTC.

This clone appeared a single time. DNA of the CDR3: TGTGCCAGCAGTATAAGCGGTCGGCAGTTCTTC. This codes for CASSISGRQFF. The chain couples TRBV11-3 to TRBJ2-1; possible D gene TRBD2, 5 bases. This CDR3 has 11 amino acids. CDR1 and CDR2 from the germline V gene are SGHNT and YENEEA. V was pared by 6 bases and J by 12 bases, with 12 bases between.

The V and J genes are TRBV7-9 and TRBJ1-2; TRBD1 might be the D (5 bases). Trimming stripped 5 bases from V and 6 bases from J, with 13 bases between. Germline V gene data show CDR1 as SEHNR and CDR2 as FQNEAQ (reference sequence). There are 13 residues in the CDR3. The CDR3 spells CASSLGGNNGYTF. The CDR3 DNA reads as TGTGCCAGCAGCCTCGGGGGGAATAATGGCTACACCTTC.

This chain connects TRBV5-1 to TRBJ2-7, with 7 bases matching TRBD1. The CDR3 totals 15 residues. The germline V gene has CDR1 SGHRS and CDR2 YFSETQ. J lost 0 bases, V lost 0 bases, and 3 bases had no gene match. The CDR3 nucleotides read TGCGCCAGCAGCTTGGCGGGACAGAGCTCCTACGAGCAGTACTTC. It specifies CASSLAGQSSYEQYF. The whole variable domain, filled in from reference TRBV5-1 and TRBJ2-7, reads KAGVTQTPRYLIKTRGQQVTLSCSPISGHRSVSWYQQTPGQGLQFLFEYFSETQRNKGNFPGRFSGRQFSNSRSEMNVSTLELGDSALYLCASSLAGQSSYEQYFGPGTRLTVT.

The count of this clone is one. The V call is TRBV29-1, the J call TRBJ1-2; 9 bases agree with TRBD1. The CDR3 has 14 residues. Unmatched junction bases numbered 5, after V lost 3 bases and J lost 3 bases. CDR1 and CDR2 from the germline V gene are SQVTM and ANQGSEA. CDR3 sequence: CSVDRTGDDYGYTF. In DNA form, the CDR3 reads TGCAGCGTTGACAGGACAGGGGATGACTATGGCTACACCTTC.

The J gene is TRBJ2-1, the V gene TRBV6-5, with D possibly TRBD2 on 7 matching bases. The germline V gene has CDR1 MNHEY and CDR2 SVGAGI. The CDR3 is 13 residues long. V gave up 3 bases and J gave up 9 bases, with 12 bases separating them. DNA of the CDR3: TGTGCCAGCAGTTATAAGGGGGGGGGTGAGCAGTTCTTC. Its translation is CASSYKGGGEQFF.

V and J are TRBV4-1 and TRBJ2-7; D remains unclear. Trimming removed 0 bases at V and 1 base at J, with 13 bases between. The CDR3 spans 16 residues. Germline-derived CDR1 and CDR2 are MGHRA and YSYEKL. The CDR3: CASSQEGIRPSYEQYF. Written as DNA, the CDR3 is TGCGCCAGCAGCCAAGAGGGCATACGTCCATCCTACGAGCAGTACTTC.

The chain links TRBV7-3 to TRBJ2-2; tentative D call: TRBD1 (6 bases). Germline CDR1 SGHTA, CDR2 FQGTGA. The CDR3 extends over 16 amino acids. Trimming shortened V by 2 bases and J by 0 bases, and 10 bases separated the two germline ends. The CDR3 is CASSLQGTSNTGELFF. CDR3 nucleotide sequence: TGTGCCAGCAGCTTACAGGGGACCTCGAACACCGGGGAGCTGTTTTTT. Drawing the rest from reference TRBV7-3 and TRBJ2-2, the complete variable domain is GAGVSQTPSNKVTEKGKYVELRCDPISGHTALYWYRQSLGQGPEFLIYFQGTGAADDSGLPNDRFFAVRPEGSVSTLKIQRTERGDSAVYLCASSLQGTSNTGELFFGEGSRLTVL.

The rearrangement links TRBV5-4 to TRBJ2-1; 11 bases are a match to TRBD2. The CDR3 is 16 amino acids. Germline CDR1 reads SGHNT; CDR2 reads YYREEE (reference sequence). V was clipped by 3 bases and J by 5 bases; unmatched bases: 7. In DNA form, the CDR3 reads TGTGCCAGCAGCTCCCTACTAGCGGGGGCTCACAATGAGCAGTTCTTC. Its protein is CASSSLLAGAHNEQFF.